The source of this TCR beta chain is a study of cytomegalovirus exposure and HLA in healthy donors. Findings and limits, study-wide: Later analysis associated a missense DCLRE1C variant with TCR beta V- and J-gene trimming.

PCR involved 60 Vbeta and 13 Jbeta primers. Assay used: immunoSEQ multiplex PCR; TCRdb lists only in-frame clones, some missing. This sample has about 180,000 clones; 65% to 85% occur once, and the top ten carry around 2.2%. The V gene lost 0 bases and the J gene lost 17 bases, with 8 bases spanning the gap. Germline assignment: CDR1 MNHNS and CDR2 SASEGT. The CDR3 is 11 amino acids. Regarding this clone: Its antigen is not identified.

The chain recombines TRBV6-1 with TRBJ1-6, with D hard to call. This receptor was obtained from a man in his sixties in good health and CMV-seronegative. Sample: PBMCs. The CDR3 nucleotides read TGTGCCAGCAGTGAAGCGGCGAGGGTCCACTTT. Amino acid sequence: CASSEAARVHF.